The 26 T cell receptor beta chains presented below share a single source sample, sequenced in a study of blood T cell repertoires in COVID-19. Repertoires were generated with immunoSEQ multiplex PCR, while TCRdb's copy carries only in-frame clones and drops some. The table includes around 99,000 clones, about 79% detected once. The source material was peripheral blood. These receptors came from a woman of 80 years or more with active or convalescent COVID-19.

The rearrangement uses TRBV19 and TRBJ2-2; 10 bases line up with TRBD2. The CDR3 runs 15 residues. J was trimmed by 9 bases and V by 3 bases; bases with no gene match: 7. From germline, CDR1 is LNHDA and CDR2 SQIVND (reference sequence). The CDR3 is CASSIGSSGSWELFF. The CDR3 DNA reads as TGTGCCAGTAGTATCGGGTCTAGCGGGAGTTGGGAGCTGTTTTTT.

V and J are TRBV19 and TRBJ2-5; 13 nucleotides agree with TRBD2. There are 16 residues in the CDR3. V shed 7 bases, J shed 5 bases, and the junction held 10 bases outside the gene matches. Germline loops: CDR1 LNHDA, CDR2 SQIVND (reference sequence). CDR3 residues: CASIQPPLAGGETQYF. The CDR3, as DNA: TGTGCCAGTATCCAACCCCCACTAGCGGGAGGGGAGACCCAGTACTTC.

The rearrangement joins TRBV28 to TRBJ1-6; D is possibly TRBD1 (6 bases). The germline V and J ends were trimmed by 6 bases and 9 bases, with 24 bases remaining between them. Germline V gives CDR1 MDHEN, CDR2 SYDVKM. The CDR3 consists of 17 residues. This CDR3 is CASSASLGAYSRSPLHF. CDR3 in DNA: TGTGCCAGCAGCGCATCGTTGGGGGCTTACTCACGTTCACCCCTCCACTTT.

V gene TRBV10-3 combines with J gene TRBJ2-5, with 9 bases matching TRBD2. V lost 2 bases and J lost 6; bases outside the gene matches: 4. Germline CDR1 and CDR2: ENHRY and SYGVKD. The CDR3 consists of 14 residues. This CDR3 reads CAISETSGQQTQYF. The CDR3 region has the DNA TGTGCCATCAGTGAGACTAGCGGGCAACAGACCCAGTACTTC.

This chain uses TRBV5-1 with TRBJ1-2, with D perhaps matching TRBD1 (6 bases). The ends were cut back, 4 bases at V and 2 bases at J, with 18 bases in the middle. CDR1 is SGHRS, CDR2 YFSETQ, per germline. The CDR3 has 16 amino acids. The CDR3 nucleotides are TGCGCCAGCAGCCAACAGCCCGGGACAAGAAACTATGGCTACACCTTC. Its translation is CASSQQPGTRNYGYTF.

This clone came up once. This chain uses TRBV5-1 with TRBJ1-2; tentative D call: TRBD1 (5 bases). Between the trimmed V and J ends, which lost 4 bases and 2 bases, there was a span of 9 bases. CDR3 length equals 13 residues. Germline loops: CDR1 SGHRS, CDR2 YFSETQ. The CDR3 is CASSGDWNYGYTF. In nucleotides, the CDR3 is TGCGCCAGCAGCGGGGACTGGAACTATGGCTACACCTTC. Complete variable domain (other parts from reference TRBV5-1 and TRBJ1-2): KAGVTQTPRYLIKTRGQQVTLSCSPISGHRSVSWYQQTPGQGLQFLFEYFSETQRNKGNFPGRFSGRQFSNSRSEMNVSTLELGDSALYLCASSGDWNYGYTFGSGTRLTVV.

This sequence joins TRBV28 and TRBJ1-1; 7 bases are shared with TRBD1. The CDR3 spans 14 residues. Germline-derived CDR1 and CDR2 are MDHEN and SYDVKM. V lost 5 bases and J lost 1; bases outside the gene matches: 4. The CDR3 DNA reads TGTGCCAGCAGTGTCAGGGGGGAGAACACTGAAGCTTTCTTT. Amino acids: CASSVRGENTEAFF.

V and J are TRBV7-2 and TRBJ1-5; D might be TRBD1 (5 bases). The CDR3 length is 14 residues. With 5 bases removed from V and 4 bases from J, the gap between germline ends came to 12 bases. Looked up from germline, CDR1 is SGHTA and CDR2 is FQGNSA. The CDR3 region has the DNA TGTGCCAGCAGCCAAACAGGTGGAAATCAGCCCCAGCATTTT. As protein: CASSQTGGNQPQHF.

The chain has TRBV28 and TRBJ1-3; the D is unclear. CDR1 MDHEN and CDR2 SYDVKM come from the germline V gene. The V end lost 6 bases, the J end lost 3 bases, and 15 bases lay between the germline ends. This CDR3 has 15 residues. The CDR3 DNA reads TGTGCCAGCAGGCCCCCGGGTCCACATGGAAACACCATATATTTT. Residues: CASRPPGPHGNTIYF.

The gene calls are TRBV15 and TRBJ2-5; D is unresolved. Deletions cut 5 bases from V and 1 base from J, with 17 bases between. The CDR3 is 16 amino acids. In germline, CDR1 is LNHNV, CDR2 YYDKDF (reference sequence). This CDR3 is CATSFRPPPGQETQYF. The CDR3 coding sequence is TGTGCCACCAGCTTCCGACCTCCTCCGGGCCAAGAGACCCAGTACTTC.

The chain recombines TRBV6-2 or TRBV6-3 with TRBJ1-6, with TRBD1 identical over 10 bases. This CDR3 spans 14 amino acids. The J segment lost 10 bases and the V segment lost 6 bases, leaving 6 bases of the junction unmatched. CDR1 is MNHEY and CDR2 is SVGEGT in the germline V gene. CDR3 protein: CASSFGQGGSPLHF. CDR3 in DNA: TGTGCCAGCAGCTTCGGACAGGGGGGATCACCCCTCCACTTT.

V usage is TRBV9 and J usage is TRBJ2-5, with 10 nucleotides matching TRBD2. The CDR3 loop spans 16 amino acids. The germline V gene has CDR1 SGDLS and CDR2 YYNGEE. Trimming at V came to 4 bases and at J to 1 base, leaving 7 bases not matched to a gene. CDR3 bases: TGTGCCAGCAGCTTCGGACTAGCGGCACGCCAAGAGACCCAGTACTTC. It is translated as CASSFGLAARQETQYF.

This clone was detected once. The chain recombines TRBV2 with TRBJ1-4; the D gene is possibly TRBD1 (5 bases). CDR3 length: 13 residues. CDR1 and CDR2 from the germline V gene are SNHLY and FYNNEI. V was clipped by 8 bases and J by 8 bases, with 15 bases between them. CDR3 in amino acids: CASAWQGGEKLFF. The CDR3 nucleotides read TGTGCCAGCGCTTGGCAGGGTGGCGAAAAACTGTTTTTT.

V gene TRBV6-7 combines with J gene TRBJ2-3; 10 nucleotides agree with TRBD1. TRBV6-7 is designated an ORF whose function remains uncertain. V lost 4 bases to trimming and J lost 0 bases; unmatched junction nucleotides: 19. The CDR3 contains 21 residues. The CDR3 spells CASSSRLFDRGHRISTDTQYF. Here the CDR3 DNA reads TGTGCCAGCAGTTCCCGTTTATTCGACAGGGGGCACAGAATAAGCACAGATACGCAGTATTTT.

J is TRBJ1-2 and V is TRBV5-5; the match to TRBD1 covers 10 bases. This CDR3 has 14 amino acids. The J segment lost 2 bases and the V segment lost 4 bases, leaving 2 bases of the junction unmatched. Germline values: CDR1 SGHKS, CDR2 YYEKEE (reference sequence). CDR3 region: CASSPGQGNYGYTF. Written as DNA, the CDR3 is TGTGCCAGCAGCCCGGGACAGGGGAACTATGGCTACACCTTC.

This clone was detected once. V gene TRBV7-2 combines with J gene TRBJ2-2, with D possibly being TRBD2 (5 bases). From germline, CDR1 is SGHTA and CDR2 FQGNSA. The CDR3 loop spans 14 amino acids. Trimming took 1 base from V and 5 from J, leaving 8 bases between them. The CDR3 is CASSLGRETGELFF. In DNA form, the CDR3 reads TGTGCCAGCAGCTTAGGTCGGGAAACCGGGGAGCTGTTTTTT. Full variable domain (outside the CDR3, taken from reference TRBV7-2 and TRBJ2-2): GAGVSQSPSNKVTEKGKDVELRCDPISGHTALYWYRQSLGQGLEFLIYFQGNSAPDKSGLPSDRFSAERTGGSVSTLTIQRTQQEDSAVYLCASSLGRETGELFFGEGSRLTVL.

V gene TRBV18 combines with J gene TRBJ2-4; 7 bases agree with TRBD1. J lost 2 bases, V lost 2 bases, and 9 bases had no gene match. The germline CDR1 and CDR2 sequences are KGHSH and LQKENI. The CDR3 extends over 17 amino acids. CDR3 protein: CASSPKRGPQTKNIQYF. DNA of the CDR3: TGTGCCAGCTCACCAAAGAGGGGGCCCCAGACCAAAAACATTCAGTACTTC.

The CDR3 nucleotides are TGTGCCAGCAGTGCCTACAGTTACAATGAGCAGTTCTTC. Encoded protein: CASSAYSYNEQFF. The chain links TRBV28 to TRBJ2-1; D ambiguous. Per germline, CDR1 MDHEN and CDR2 SYDVKM. Trimming removed 5 bases at V and 4 bases at J, with 9 bases between. The CDR3 contains 13 residues.

In this sample, this clone turned up once. This chain uses TRBV5-1 with TRBJ2-7; tentative D call: TRBD1 (6 bases). Per germline, CDR1 SGHRS and CDR2 YFSETQ. This CDR3 has 15 residues. The V end lost 0 bases, the J end lost 2 bases, and 12 bases lay between the germline ends. The CDR3 nucleotides read TGCGCCAGCAGCTTGGCCATGAGGGGGACCTACGAGCAGTACTTC. This codes for CASSLAMRGTYEQYF.

The rearrangement links TRBV7-2 to TRBJ2-7; a weak D match, TRBD2 (6 bases). The CDR3 consists of 13 residues. Trimming stripped 4 bases from V and 3 bases from J, with 10 bases between. Germline loops: CDR1 SGHTA, CDR2 FQGNSA. The CDR3 nucleotides read TGTGCCAGCAGCTCGGGACTGAACTACGAGCAGTACTTC. This codes for CASSSGLNYEQYF.

The chain joins TRBV9 to TRBJ1-4; 8 bases fit TRBD1. After removal of 4 bases from V and 5 bases from J, the junction contained 7 bases not matched to a gene. Germline lookup yields CDR1 SGDLS and CDR2 YYNGEE. The CDR3 is 15 amino acids. The CDR3 region has the DNA TGTGCCAGCAGCCGTTGGACAGGGAAAAATGAAAAACTGTTTTTT. Translation: CASSRWTGKNEKLFF.

The rearrangement links TRBV21-1 to TRBJ1-1; no DNA check was done on the table's D call, TRBD1. TRBV21-1 is a recognized pseudogene. The CDR3 covers 16 residues. The CDR3 region is CASSNLYRGCNTEAFF. The CDR3 region has the DNA TGTGCCAGCAGCAACCTCTACAGGGGATGCAACACTGAAGCTTTCTTT.

This chain uses TRBV9 with TRBJ2-3; 10 nucleotides line up with TRBD1. CDR1 and CDR2 from the germline V gene are SGDLS and YYNGEE. V lost 3 bases and J lost 6; bases outside the gene matches: 10. This CDR3 spans 16 amino acids. The CDR3 sequence is CASSADQGQGWDTQYF. The DNA for the CDR3 is TGTGCCAGCAGCGCCGACCAGGGACAGGGGTGGGATACGCAGTATTTT. The complete variable domain, with remaining parts taken from reference TRBV9 and TRBJ2-3, reads DSGVTQTPKHLITATGQRVTLRCSPRSGDLSVYWYQQSLDQGLQFLIQYYNGEERAKGNILERFSAQQFPDLHSELNLSSLELGDSALYFCASSADQGQGWDTQYFGPGTRLTVL.

The V call is TRBV2, the J call TRBJ1-2; maybe TRBD1 (6 bases). Germline V gene sequence: CDR1 SNHLY, CDR2 FYNNEI. V lost 7 bases and J 4 bases, leaving 13 bases between the germline ends. This CDR3 spans 13 amino acids. CDR3 in DNA: TGTGCCAGCACTGCGACAGGCCTCTATGGCTACACCTTC. Translated: CASTATGLYGYTF.

A few counts support this clone. The J gene is TRBJ2-1, the V gene TRBV6-5, with a tentative D call TRBD2 (5 bases). This CDR3 region has 15 residues. V lost 4 bases and J 0 bases, leaving 10 bases between the germline ends. The germline CDR1 and CDR2 sequences are MNHEY and SVGAGI. The CDR3, as DNA: TGTGCCAGCAGTTCTTGGAGGACCTCCTACAATGAGCAGTTCTTC. As protein: CASSSWRTSYNEQFF.

The CDR3 coding sequence is TGTGCCAGCAGCCCGAACCTCAGGGTTGACACTGAAGCTTTCTTT. Translating it yields CASSPNLRVDTEAFF. The chain joins TRBV9 to TRBJ1-1; possible D gene TRBD1, 5 bases. Germline V gene lookup returns CDR1 SGDLS and CDR2 YYNGEE. The CDR3 is 15 amino acids. V lost 4 bases, J lost 3 bases, and 16 bases lay in between.